The 29 T cell receptor beta chains given below trace back to one sample, sequenced in a study of T-cell memory formation after mild COVID-19. MiXCR, run by TCRdb on the 5' RACE reads, gives a single entry per CDR3 protein. Of tens of thousands of distinct CDR3 sequences detected, approximately 15% appear once; the ten largest clones hold about 31%. The sequenced material came from PBMCs or a T cell subset sorted from them (not recorded which). These receptors originate from an adult woman who had mild COVID-19 (a few samples of this study predate the infection). Cell type and time point are not known.

This clonotype was found a few times. The rearrangement joins TRBV24-1 to TRBJ1-1, with D possibly being TRBD1 (5 bases). CDR3 size: 13 residues. Germline values: CDR1 KGHDR, CDR2 SFDVKD. Trimming stripped 5 bases from V and 1 base from J, with 7 bases between. CDR3 loop: CATSVGRNTEAFF. The CDR3 DNA sequence: TGTGCCACCAGTGTGGGGCGGAACACTGAAGCTTTCTTT.

This clonotype showed up just a few times. The rearrangement joins TRBV5-6 to TRBJ2-1; 9 positions match TRBD1. J was trimmed by 8 bases and V by 2 bases; bases with no gene match: 5. Germline V gene sequence: CDR1 SGHDT, CDR2 YYEEEE. The CDR3 has 14 amino acids. The DNA for the CDR3 is TGTGCCAGCAGCTTAGGGACAGGGATCCATGAGCAGTTCTTC. Its protein product is CASSLGTGIHEQFF.

The chain combines TRBV4-3 with TRBJ1-3, with 7 bases identical to TRBD1. The trim removed 1 base at V and 0 bases at J, leaving 12 bases unmatched. This CDR3 spans 19 amino acids. CDR1 and CDR2 from the germline V gene are LGHNA and YSLEER. CDR3 DNA: TGCGCCAGCAGCCAAGCGGGACAGCGCTATTCGAGCTCTGGAAACACCATATATTTT. This translates into CASSQAGQRYSSSGNTIYF.

The chain combines TRBV6-5 with TRBJ1-4, with no clear D. Trimming took 2 bases from V and 0 from J, leaving 10 bases between them. Per the germline V gene, CDR1 is MNHEY and CDR2 is SVGAGI. This CDR3 contains 16 residues. The CDR3 DNA reads as TGTGCCAGCAGTTACGATCTAACCACAACTAATGAAAAACTGTTTTTT. Translated: CASSYDLTTTNEKLFF.

V usage is TRBV30 and J usage is TRBJ1-4; possibly TRBD1 for D (6 bases). The CDR3 is 14 amino acids. Germline CDR1 is GTSNPN and CDR2 is SVGIG (reference sequence). V was pared by 0 bases and J by 8 bases, with 13 bases between. The CDR3 loop is CAWSVQGPKEKLFF. The CDR3 region has the DNA TGTGCCTGGAGTGTCCAGGGGCCGAAAGAAAAACTGTTTTTT. The variable domain in full, completed from reference TRBV30 and TRBJ1-4, reads SQTIHQWPATLVQPVGSPLSLECTVEGTSNPNLYWYRQAAGRGLQLLFYSVGIGQISSEVPQNLSASRPQDRQFILSSKKLLLSDSGFYLCAWSVQGPKEKLFFGSGTQLSVL.

This clonotype has more than one count but fewer than ten. The chain recombines TRBV6-6 with TRBJ1-2; D call uncertain. CDR1 is MNHNY, CDR2 SVGAGI, per germline (reference sequence). Trimming removed 6 bases at V and 2 bases at J, with 13 bases between. The CDR3 has 14 residues. The CDR3 region has the DNA TGTGCCAGCAGAGACTTGGACGGCAACTATGGCTACACCTTC. This sequence encodes CASRDLDGNYGYTF.

This chain connects TRBV24-1 to TRBJ1-5, with D unresolved. CDR1 is KGHDR and CDR2 is SFDVKD in the germline V gene. Trimming pared 1 base from V and 3 bases from J, leaving 3 bases between. The CDR3 totals 13 residues. This CDR3 is CATSDLDNQPQHF. DNA for the CDR3: TGTGCCACCAGTGATTTAGACAATCAGCCCCAGCATTTT.

The V call is TRBV19, the J call TRBJ1-1; D remains unclear. This CDR3 has 13 residues. Trimming cost V 8 bases and J 5 bases, with 15 bases left between them. Germline V gene lookup returns CDR1 LNHDA and CDR2 SQIVND (reference sequence). Here the CDR3 DNA reads TGTGCCAGTGCGTCGGATCCTGGGACTGAAGCTTTCTTT. This translates into CASASDPGTEAFF.

This clonotype has more than one count but fewer than ten. The chain carries TRBV6-2 or TRBV6-3 and TRBJ2-7; weak D call: TRBD2 (7 bases). Germline CDR1 reads MNHEY; CDR2 reads SVGEGT. V lost 5 bases, J lost 3 bases, and 17 bases lay in between. The CDR3 sequence is 15 residues long. The CDR3 spells CASSRLADRYYEQYF. CDR3 coding DNA: TGTGCCAGCAGTCGACTAGCCGACAGGTACTACGAGCAGTACTTC.

The chain is built from TRBV12-3 or TRBV12-4 and TRBJ2-1, with no clear D. The CDR3 contains 13 residues. The V gene lost 6 bases and the J gene lost 0 bases, with 6 bases spanning the gap. The CDR3 region is CASSFSSYNEQFF. In nucleotides, the CDR3 is TGTGCCAGCAGCTTTAGCTCCTACAATGAGCAGTTCTTC.

This clonotype was seen at least ten times. The genes are TRBV7-8 and TRBJ1-2; the match to TRBD1 covers 8 bases. Germline V gives CDR1 SGHVS, CDR2 FQNEAQ. V was clipped by 2 bases and J by 6 bases; unmatched bases: 14. The CDR3 contains 17 residues. The chain's CDR3 is CASSLSRAGGYRNGYTF. DNA for the CDR3: TGTGCCAGCAGCTTATCCAGGGCAGGGGGCTACCGCAATGGCTACACCTTC.

The rearrangement joins TRBV7-2 to TRBJ2-3; 7 bases match TRBD2. The CDR3 totals 17 residues. Trimming removed 3 bases from V and 2 bases from J; junction bases left unmatched: 11. Per germline, CDR1 SGHTA and CDR2 FQGNSA. The DNA of the CDR3 is TGTGCCAGCAGCTTGAAACCCGGGACTATTTACACAGATACGCAGTATTTT. Translating it yields CASSLKPGTIYTDTQYF.

This clonotype was recorded a few times. The V gene is TRBV7-9, the J gene TRBJ2-7; 10 bases line up with TRBD1. The V segment lost 6 bases and the J segment 4 bases; nucleotides outside the gene matches: 12. CDR3 length: 16 amino acids. In germline, CDR1 is SEHNR, CDR2 FQNEAQ (reference sequence). The CDR3 spells CASSSGTGDNLYEQYF. The CDR3 DNA reads TGTGCCAGCAGTTCCGGGACAGGGGATAACCTATACGAGCAGTACTTC.

In this sample, this clonotype turned up a few times. The chain uses TRBV5-1 and TRBJ2-1; either TRBD1 or TRBD2 may fit D (5 bases each). CDR3 length: 17 amino acids. Trimming pared 4 bases from V and 7 bases from J, leaving 24 bases between. Germline lookup yields CDR1 SGHRS and CDR2 YFSETQ. The CDR3 bases are TGCGCCAGCAGCCTCCAGGGTAGCGTAATCAATAGTAATGAGCAGTTCTTC. It codes for CASSLQGSVINSNEQFF.

This clonotype was found many times. This sequence joins TRBV20-1 and TRBJ2-1, with TRBD1 identical over 10 bases. Trimming removed 8 bases from V and 8 bases from J; junction bases left unmatched: 3. This CDR3 spans 11 amino acids. Germline-derived CDR1 and CDR2 are DFQATT and SNEGSKA (reference sequence). The CDR3 DNA is TGCAGTCCGGGACAGGGGCATGAGCAGTTCTTC. This sequence encodes CSPGQGHEQFF.

This clonotype was picked up a small number of times. CDR3 protein: CASRLTGYGYTF. The CDR3 DNA sequence: TGTGCCAGCAGGTTGACAGGCTATGGCTACACCTTC. The rearrangement uses TRBV7-9 and TRBJ1-2; tentative D call: TRBD1 (6 bases). The CDR3 length is 12 residues. Between the trimmed V and J ends, which lost 6 bases and 4 bases, there was a span of 9 bases. CDR1 is SEHNR, CDR2 FQNEAQ, per germline (reference sequence).

The chain employs TRBV20-1 and TRBJ2-4; D gene ambiguous. V shed 0 bases and J shed 12 bases, with 15 bases lying between them. Germline CDR1 DFQATT, CDR2 SNEGSKA (reference sequence). The CDR3 is made up of 13 amino acids. The CDR3 loop is CSARDPSARSQYF. The CDR3 DNA is TGCAGTGCTAGAGATCCTTCGGCGCGCAGTCAGTACTTC.

The rearrangement uses TRBV24-1 and TRBJ2-3; TRBD2 matches at 9 bases. The CDR3 extends over 18 amino acids. Per the germline V gene, CDR1 is KGHDR and CDR2 is SFDVKD. After removal of 1 base from V and 4 bases from J, the junction contained 11 bases not matched to a gene. The CDR3 DNA reads TGTGCCACCAGTGATTTTTTGTCGCGGGAGGGGGGTCCAGATACGCAGTATTTT. This codes for CATSDFLSREGGPDTQYF.

The table lists this clonotype with a few counts. The chain employs TRBV11-1 and TRBJ2-1; TRBD2 matches at 7 bases. The trim removed 6 bases at V and 6 bases at J, leaving 11 bases unmatched. CDR1 is SGHAT, CDR2 FQDESV, per germline (reference sequence). The CDR3 is 15 amino acids. CDR3 residues: CASRPSSGALNEQFF. In DNA form, the CDR3 reads TGTGCCAGCAGGCCCAGCAGCGGGGCTCTCAATGAGCAGTTCTTC. Filled out from reference TRBV11-1 and TRBJ2-1, the complete variable domain reads EAEVAQSPRYKITEKSQAVAFWCDPISGHATLYWYRQILGQGPELLVQFQDESVVDDSQLPKDRFSAERLKGVDSTLKIQPAELGDSAMYLCASRPSSGALNEQFFGPGTRLTVL.

This clonotype occurred a few times. V and J are TRBV7-9 and TRBJ2-3; 7 bases are shared with TRBD2. This CDR3 contains 15 residues. Germline loops: CDR1 SEHNR, CDR2 FQNEAQ (reference sequence). V gave up 5 bases and J gave up 7 bases; unmatched junction bases: 12. CDR3 loop: CASSPLVAGEHTQYF. DNA of the CDR3: TGTGCCAGCAGCCCCTTGGTAGCGGGTGAACATACGCAGTATTTT. The complete variable domain, with remaining parts taken from reference TRBV7-9 and TRBJ2-3, reads DTGVSQNPRHKITKRGQNVTFRCDPISEHNRLYWYRQTLGQGPEFLTYFQNEAQLEKSRLLSDRFSAERPKGSFSTLEIQRTEQGDSAMYLCASSPLVAGEHTQYFGPGTRLTVL.

This chain uses TRBV27 with TRBJ2-7; TRBD1 aligns across 8 bases. The CDR3 totals 16 residues. Unmatched junction bases numbered 15, after V lost 8 bases and J lost 3 bases. The germline CDR1 and CDR2 sequences are MNHEY and SMNVEV (reference sequence). The CDR3 DNA reads as TGTGCCAGCGGCAACCGGGACAGGATTTTCGGCTACGAGCAGTACTTC. This gives the protein CASGNRDRIFGYEQYF.

This clonotype was seen only a few times. The rearrangement joins TRBV5-1 to TRBJ1-6; TRBD1 matches 7 bases. The CDR3 is made up of 17 amino acids. V lost 0 bases to trimming and J lost 7 bases; unmatched junction nucleotides: 10. Germline-derived CDR1 and CDR2 are SGHRS and YFSETQ. The CDR3 region has the DNA TGCGCCAGCAGCTTGGGTATAGGGGGCATTGAGAATTCACCCCTCCACTTT. Protein sequence: CASSLGIGGIENSPLHF.

The chain couples TRBV7-2 to TRBJ2-7; 7 nucleotides match TRBD2. Germline loops: CDR1 SGHTA, CDR2 FQGNSA. The V segment lost 1 base and the J segment 2 bases; nucleotides outside the gene matches: 5. The CDR3 has 15 residues. The CDR3 DNA reads as TGTGCCAGCAGCTTAGATCCGGGGGGTACCTACGAGCAGTACTTC. Protein sequence: CASSLDPGGTYEQYF.

V is TRBV7-3 and J is TRBJ2-2; D may be TRBD1 (5 bases). CDR3 length: 15 amino acids. V lost 2 bases and J lost 6, with 13 bases in between. Per germline, CDR1 SGHTA and CDR2 FQGTGA. CDR3 protein: CASSLFQGQAGELFF. The CDR3 DNA follows: TGTGCCAGCAGCTTATTCCAGGGCCAGGCCGGGGAGCTGTTTTTT. Supplemented by reference TRBV7-3 and TRBJ2-2, the full variable domain reads GAGVSQTPSNKVTEKGKYVELRCDPISGHTALYWYRQSLGQGPEFLIYFQGTGAADDSGLPNDRFFAVRPEGSVSTLKIQRTERGDSAVYLCASSLFQGQAGELFFGEGSRLTVL.

This clonotype was seen a few times. V and J are TRBV12-3 or TRBV12-4 and TRBJ2-1; 13 positions match TRBD2. The V segment lost 1 base and the J segment 9 bases; nucleotides outside the gene matches: 6. The CDR3 consists of 16 residues. The CDR3 DNA sequence: TGTGCCAGCAGTTTAGTACTAGCGGGGGGGCATGGTGAGCAGTTCTTC. Translation gives CASSLVLAGGHGEQFF.

V is TRBV30 and J is TRBJ2-1; D possibly uses TRBD1 or TRBD2 (6 bases each). Trimming removed 0 bases from V and 9 bases from J, with 15 bases in between. This CDR3 comprises 14 residues. Per germline, CDR1 GTSNPN and CDR2 SVGIG (reference sequence). The CDR3 here is CAWSVGGRLVEQFF. For the CDR3, the DNA is TGTGCCTGGAGTGTTGGGGGGCGTTTGGTTGAGCAGTTCTTC.

There are a few counts of this clonotype. The V call is TRBV6-5, the J call TRBJ2-1; 7 nucleotides agree with TRBD1. J lost 6 bases, V lost 3 bases, and 5 bases had no gene match. CDR1 MNHEY and CDR2 SVGAGI come from the germline V gene. This CDR3 comprises 14 residues. CDR3 residues: CASSYDRASNEQFF. Here the CDR3 DNA reads TGTGCCAGCAGTTATGACAGGGCGTCCAATGAGCAGTTCTTC.

A few counts support this clonotype. The rearrangement joins TRBV30 to TRBJ2-7, with 10 bases aligning to TRBD2. Per germline, CDR1 GTSNPN and CDR2 SVGIG (reference sequence). V shed 4 bases and J 2 bases; nucleotides not matched to a gene: 2. The CDR3 has 13 amino acids. The CDR3: CAWNLAGAYEQYF. The CDR3 bases are TGTGCCTGGAATCTAGCGGGAGCCTACGAGCAGTACTTC.

The sample holds a few counts of this clonotype. The chain employs TRBV4-1 and TRBJ2-7; perhaps D is TRBD1 or TRBD2 (5 bases each). The CDR3 contains 16 residues. V was trimmed by 3 bases and J by 7 bases, leaving 22 bases between them. Germline values: CDR1 MGHRA, CDR2 YSYEKL. The CDR3 DNA follows: TGCGCCAGCAGCCATCACGACCGGGACCCTCTTAGGGAGCAGTACTTC. Protein product: CASSHHDRDPLREQYF.